The clone carrying this TCR beta chain was counted at least ten times. Its antigen remains unidentified. These data originate in a study of T cells after yellow fever vaccination. Study-level points and caveats: Re-detected after boosting: most primary clones, about 96% of CD4 and roughly 88% of CD8. Highly abundant clonotypes carried over from the bulk population could end up in FACS-sorted repertoires as contaminants.

V was shortened by 0 bases and J by 0 bases, with 7 bases between the two germline ends. The CDR3 has 15 residues. The germline CDR1 and CDR2 sequences are LGHDT and YNNKEL (reference sequence). TCRdb re-derived calls from the 5' RACE reads in MiXCR, one entry per CDR3 protein. The sample consists of over 45,000 distinct CDR3 sequences, approximately 6.9% of them appearing once. Material: CD8+ T cells sorted from PBMCs, obtained on the day of the first yellow fever vaccination. This sequence was found in a man between 18 and 35 years old who received the YFV17D yellow fever vaccine. The genes are TRBV3-1 and TRBJ2-3; no clear D gene. The DNA of the CDR3 is TGTGCCAGCAGCCAAGAGTCGGCTAGCACAGATACGCAGTATTTT. Amino acids: CASSQESASTDTQYF.